A selection of T cell receptor beta chains follows, all from one sample in a study of blood T cell repertoires in COVID-19. The table came from immunoSEQ multiplex PCR; TCRdb's copy has only in-frame clones and leaves some out. This table has approximately 60,000 clones, around 79% appearing once. Source material: peripheral blood. These receptors were collected from a man aged 60-69 years with acute or convalescent COVID-19. CDR3s include the opening cysteine and the closing phenylalanine or tryptophan. Fields, in order: clone size, D gene, V gene, J gene, CDR3 DNA, CDR3 protein. The D gene is left open where the match is weak. Only some rows state a clone size, as once, few, many or a class for expanded clones.

.	TRBD1	TRBV5-6	TRBJ2-7	TGTGCCAGCAGCTTGGAACAGGGGGGCAACGAGCAGTACTTC	CASSLEQGGNEQYF
.	.	TRBV7-9	TRBJ2-1	TGTGCCAGCAGCTTACTTGACAGCTACAATGAGCAGTTCTTC	CASSLLDSYNEQFF
.	.	TRBV30	TRBJ2-1	TGTGCCTGGAGTGTCCAACAGAACAAGCAGTTCTTC	CAWSVQQNKQFF
.	TRBD2	TRBV4-2	TRBJ2-1	TGTGCCAGCAGCCCCCCGGGCGGGAGGGCCGGATCCTACAATGAGCAGTTCTTC	CASSPPGGRAGSYNEQFF
.	.	TRBV5-6	TRBJ2-1	TGTGCCAGCAGCCCCTTCTTAGCGGACTCCTACAATGAGCAGTTCTTC	CASSPFLADSYNEQFF
.	TRBD1	TRBV7-3	TRBJ2-5	TGTGCCAGCAGCTTAGGAGGACAGGTGCAAGAGACCCAGTACTTC	CASSLGGQVQETQYF
.	.	TRBV6-5	TRBJ1-4	TGTGCCAGCAGTCCCGTACAGGGTGAAAGGGGACTGTTTTTT	CASSPVQGERGLFF
.	.	TRBV5-1	TRBJ1-1	TGCGCCAGCAGCTTGACGGGCACTGAAGCTTTCTTT	CASSLTGTEAFF
.	TRBD2	TRBV18	TRBJ2-3	TGTGCCAGCTCACCCAGCGGGAGGGACACAGATACGCAGTATTTT	CASSPSGRDTDTQYF
.	.	TRBV27	TRBJ2-1	TGTGCCAGCAGTTTGGACAGAAGCTCCTACAATGAGCAGTTCTTC	CASSLDRSSYNEQFF
.	TRBD2	TRBV5-1	TRBJ2-1	TGCGCCAGCTGTCCCGGGACTAGCGGGAACAATGAGCAGTTCTTC	CASCPGTSGNNEQFF
few	TRBD1	TRBV30	TRBJ2-7	TGTGCCTGGAGTGTATGGGGGACAGGGAGCTCCTACGAGCAGTACTTC	CAWSVWGTGSSYEQYF
.	.	TRBV11-2	TRBJ1-3	TGTGCCAGCAGCTTTCGGGCTGGAAACACCATATATTTT	CASSFRAGNTIYF
.	TRBD2	TRBV11-2	TRBJ2-7	TGTGCCAGCAGCCGGGGACTAGCGTCCTACGAGCAGTACTTC	CASSRGLASYEQYF
.	TRBD1	TRBV4-1	TRBJ1-4	TGCGCCAGCAGCCAAGACGTCATTGGGACAGGGCCCGCCTATGCAAAACTGTTTTTT	CASSQDVIGTGPAYAKLFF
.	.	TRBV7-8	TRBJ2-7	TGTGCCAGCAGCGGTGGAGGGCCCGAGCAGTACTTC	CASSGGGPEQYF
.	.	TRBV5-6	TRBJ2-3	TGTGCCAGCAGCTCCACAGGGACCTCTACTAGCACAGATACGCAGTATTTT	CASSSTGTSTSTDTQYF
.	.	TRBV3-1/TRBV3-2	TRBJ1-2	TGTGCCAGCAGCCAAAGGTCCCAGGCCTATGGCTACACCTTC	CASSQRSQAYGYTF
.	TRBD2	TRBV15	TRBJ2-7	TGTGCCACCAGCCGGGGGTTTGGGGGGGGTCGGTCCTACGAGCAGTACTTC	CATSRGFGGGRSYEQYF
.	.	TRBV5-1	TRBJ2-7	TGCGCCAGCAGCTTGGCCTTTGAGAAGAACGAGCAGTACTTC	CASSLAFEKNEQYF
.	TRBD1	TRBV10-3	TRBJ2-3	TGTGCCATCAGTGAGCGGACAGGGGTCACAGATACGCAGTATTTT	CAISERTGVTDTQYF
.	.	TRBV6-5	TRBJ2-7	TGTGCCAGCAGTCTTTCAGGTACCTACGAGCAGTACTTC	CASSLSGTYEQYF
.	.	TRBV15	TRBJ1-4	TGTGCCACCAGACGACAGAGTGAGGAAAAACTGTTTTTT	CATRRQSEEKLFF
few	TRBD2	TRBV3-1/TRBV3-2	TRBJ2-1	TGTGCCAGCAGCCGAGGAGCGGGAGCGGGGAATGAGCAGTTCTTC	CASSRGAGAGNEQFF
.	TRBD1	TRBV20-1	TRBJ1-4	TGCAGTGCTAGTGAGGCCAGGGGGAATGGAAAACTGTTTTTT	CSASEARGNGKLFF
few	.	TRBV27	TRBJ1-2	TGTGCCAGCAGTTCCATGGGGTCTCCGGGGGGGGCGCGATATGGCTACACCTTC	CASSSMGSPGGARYGYTF
.	.	TRBV6-5	TRBJ1-5	TGTGCCAGCAGGGCGGAGGGGATCCATCAGCCCCAGCATTTT	CASRAEGIHQPQHF